The clone carrying this T cell receptor (beta chain) has just a few counts. Antigen: not known. Germline V lookup: CDR1 MNHEY, CDR2 SVGAGI. Trimming stripped 2 bases from V and 6 bases from J, with 13 bases between. The CDR3 contains 15 residues. A library of TCRbeta sequences, prepared with unique molecular identifiers, was generated. TCRdb recomputed calls from the PCR reads with MiXCR, one row per CDR3 protein. Of 500,000 or so distinct CDR3 sequences detected, roughly 11% appear once; the ten largest clones hold approximately 15%. The data were obtained in a study of T-cell reconstitution after alpha-beta-depleted transplantation in children. Findings and caveats of the study: The origin of high day-60 TCRbeta diversity in some patients lay in surviving recipient T cells and thymic progenitors. Newly made T cells mostly supplied T-cell counts and diversity one year after transplant. About two months after transplant, alpha-beta T cells reportedly came from several hundred expanded graft clones.

This clonotype was sampled from a female patient younger than 10 who had a stem cell transplant for aplastic anemia, so the T cells may come from the graft donor. The chain couples TRBV6-5 to TRBJ1-4, with D perhaps matching TRBD1 (6 bases). The specimen comprised PBMCs, mostly from graft donor cells, sampled 180 days after TCRalphabeta/CD19-depleted stem cell transplant. This CDR3 is CASSYLRGRDEKLFF. CDR3 sequence (DNA): TGTGCCAGCAGTTACCTTCGGGGGCGCGATGAAAAACTGTTTTTT.